Detailed here is one T cell receptor (beta chain). The repertoire was sequenced with immunoSEQ multiplex PCR; TCRdb's copy has only in-frame clones and lacks some. The sample has 150,000 to 200,000 clones; 80% are singletons. The record originates from a study of blood T cell repertoires in COVID-19. The CDR3 totals 13 residues. The ends were cut back, 2 bases at V and 4 bases at J, with 9 bases in the middle. Germline CDR1 and CDR2: SGHDT and YYEEEE. The receptor comes from a man in his fifties or sixties who had been exposed to COVID-19. The chain recombines TRBV5-6 with TRBJ2-5; D unresolved. Sequencing was carried out using PBMCs or T cells enriched from blood (not recorded which). The CDR3 sequence: CASSLSVRETQYF. CDR3 DNA: TGTGCCAGCAGCTTATCCGTTCGAGAGACCCAGTACTTC.